Following are 20 T cell receptor beta chains from one sample sequenced in a study of T cells after yellow fever vaccination. TCRdb re-analysed the 5' RACE reads in MiXCR, keeping a single row per CDR3 protein. The table has some 32,000 distinct CDR3 sequences, about 4.6% seen once. Here the sequenced sample was CD8+ T cells sorted from PBMCs, taken 5 days after the yellow fever booster vaccination. The receptors were gathered from a man aged 25-40 years who received the YFV17D yellow fever vaccine.

Many counts were recorded for this clonotype. The chain recombines TRBV4-3 with TRBJ2-2; 8 bases are shared with TRBD2. This CDR3 has 16 amino acids. CDR1 and CDR2 from the germline V gene are LGHNA and YSLEER. Trimming took 0 bases from V and 4 from J; bases not matched to a gene: 4. The CDR3 DNA sequence: TGCGCCAGCAGCCAAGAGAGCGGGAGATTCACCGGGGAGCTGTTTTTT. This encodes CASSQESGRFTGELFF.

This clonotype showed up many times. The rearrangement links TRBV10-1 to TRBJ2-2; D might be TRBD1 or TRBD2, each matching 5 bases. This CDR3 spans 15 amino acids. Germline V CDR1 and CDR2: WNHNN, SYGVQD (reference sequence). V lost 3 bases to trimming and J lost 6 bases, with 14 bases between them. CDR3 region: CASSEGSGTPGELFF. CDR3 bases: TGCGCCAGCAGTGAAGGATCGGGGACGCCCGGGGAGCTGTTTTTT.

This clonotype was found many times. The J gene is TRBJ2-1, the V gene TRBV27; no clear D. V lost 7 bases and J lost 2, with 15 bases in between. This CDR3 is built from 15 residues. Germline values: CDR1 MNHEY, CDR2 SMNVEV (reference sequence). The CDR3 here is CASTTPGQPYNEQFF. The DNA of the CDR3 is TGTGCCAGCACCACACCCGGCCAACCCTACAATGAGCAGTTCTTC.

Many counts were recorded for this clonotype. The chain links TRBV20-1 to TRBJ2-3; D unclear. Trimming pared 0 bases from V and 6 bases from J, leaving 10 bases between. There are 13 residues in the CDR3. In germline, CDR1 is DFQATT, CDR2 SNEGSKA (reference sequence). CDR3 coding DNA: TGCAGTGCTAGAGATTCCGAGTGGGATACGCAGTATTTT. Protein: CSARDSEWDTQYF.

This clonotype came up a few times. The chain is built from TRBV27 and TRBJ2-5; possibly TRBD1 for D (6 bases). V was trimmed by 5 bases and J by 0 bases, leaving 10 bases between them. The CDR3 extends over 14 amino acids. Germline V gene sequence: CDR1 MNHEY, CDR2 SMNVEV (reference sequence). The CDR3 sequence: CASSVGAYQETQYF. CDR3 nucleotide sequence: TGTGCCAGCAGTGTGGGGGCATACCAAGAGACCCAGTACTTC.

The chain uses TRBV11-3 and TRBJ1-1, with 7 bases identical to TRBD1. The germline V gene has CDR1 SGHNT and CDR2 YENEEA. V was clipped by 1 base and J by 8 bases; unmatched bases: 1. The CDR3 has 12 residues. CDR3 region: CASSLGGQEAFF. The CDR3, as DNA: TGTGCCAGCAGCTTAGGGGGACAGGAAGCTTTCTTT.

This clonotype was seen repeatedly, ten times or more. The chain uses TRBV19 and TRBJ2-7; D might be TRBD1 (6 bases). Germline-derived CDR1 and CDR2 are LNHDA and SQIVND (reference sequence). Trimming stripped 3 bases from V and 3 bases from J, with 12 bases between. This CDR3 has 14 residues. As DNA, the CDR3 is TGTGCCAGTAGTATCCACAGGGAAGGCTACGAGCAGTACTTC. Translated, it gives CASSIHREGYEQYF. Full variable domain (rest looked up from reference TRBV19 and TRBJ2-7): DGGITQSPKYLFRKEGQNVTLSCEQNLNHDAMYWYRQDPGQGLRLIYYSQIVNDFQKGDIAEGYSVSREKKESFPLTVTSAQKNPTAFYLCASSIHREGYEQYFGPGTRLTVT.

In its sample, this clonotype was seen many times. This rearrangement joins TRBV4-2 to TRBJ2-3, with TRBD1 matching over 10 bases. The junction had 6 bases not matched to a gene; V was cut back by 0 bases and J by 6 bases. Germline V gene sequence: CDR1 LGHNA, CDR2 YNFKEQ. CDR3 size: 16 residues. The CDR3 DNA is TGTGCCAGCAGCCAAGACCCGGGACAGGGGATCGATACGCAGTATTTT. Translating it yields CASSQDPGQGIDTQYF.

The table lists this clonotype with many counts. The genes are TRBV27 and TRBJ2-3, with 7 positions matching TRBD1. This CDR3 has 13 amino acids. CDR1 and CDR2 (germline): MNHEY, SMNVEV (reference sequence). V was clipped by 6 bases and J by 1 base; unmatched bases: 1. CDR3 coding DNA: TGTGCCAGCAGGCAGGGGGGCACAGATACGCAGTATTTT. This sequence encodes CASRQGGTDTQYF.

This clonotype was recorded many times. The gene calls are TRBV20-1 and TRBJ2-7; weak D call: TRBD2 (6 bases). In germline, CDR1 is DFQATT, CDR2 SNEGSKA (reference sequence). CDR3 size: 15 residues. V lost 5 bases to trimming and J lost 3 bases, with 20 bases between them. The CDR3 loop reads CSAFPNPGLNYEQYF. CDR3 nucleotides: TGCAGTGCTTTCCCCAATCCGGGACTGAACTACGAGCAGTACTTC.

This clonotype has ten or more counts. The chain couples TRBV29-1 to TRBJ1-2; the D gene is possibly TRBD1 (5 bases). Germline loops: CDR1 SQVTM, CDR2 ANQGSEA. Trimming pared 1 base from V and 4 bases from J, leaving 10 bases between. The CDR3 has 13 amino acids. The CDR3 loop is CSVEVLGGYGYTF. As DNA, the CDR3 is TGCAGCGTTGAAGTCCTCGGGGGCTATGGCTACACCTTC.

This clonotype was counted ten times or more. V is TRBV3-1 and J is TRBJ2-4; no clear D. V lost 1 base to trimming and J lost 4 bases, with 8 bases between them. Germline CDR1 and CDR2: LGHDT and YNNKEL (reference sequence). This CDR3 is built from 14 residues. The CDR3 sequence: CASSQASAKNIQYF. Here the CDR3 DNA reads TGTGCCAGCAGCCAAGCCAGCGCAAAAAACATTCAGTACTTC.

This clonotype appeared many times. V and J are TRBV4-3 and TRBJ2-7; 8 bases match TRBD2. Germline V gives CDR1 LGHNA, CDR2 YSLEER. V lost 0 bases to trimming and J lost 3 bases; unmatched junction nucleotides: 13. The CDR3 is 18 residues long. CDR3 sequence reads: CASSQDLGVAGPIYEQYF. The CDR3 bases are TGCGCCAGCAGCCAAGATCTGGGGGTAGCGGGGCCGATCTACGAGCAGTACTTC.

This clonotype was observed many times. The J gene is TRBJ2-7, the V gene TRBV20-1, with unresolved D. With 3 bases removed from V and 2 bases from J, the gap between germline ends came to 14 bases. The CDR3 length is 14 residues. Germline lookup yields CDR1 DFQATT and CDR2 SNEGSKA (reference sequence). CDR3 in amino acids: CSARSSGIPYEQYF. The CDR3 DNA reads TGCAGTGCTAGGTCGAGTGGGATCCCCTACGAGCAGTACTTC.

This clonotype was picked up many times. This chain uses TRBV25-1 with TRBJ1-1; the D gene is possibly TRBD1 (5 bases). The germline gives CDR1 MGHDK, CDR2 SYGVNS. Deletions cut 2 bases from V and 5 bases from J, with 12 bases between. The CDR3 sequence is 14 residues long. CDR3 in amino acids: CASSEIGDLTEAFF. CDR3 DNA: TGTGCCAGCAGTGAAATCGGGGACTTGACTGAAGCTTTCTTT.

This clonotype was seen at least ten times. V gene TRBV6-5 combines with J gene TRBJ2-5; D might be TRBD2 (6 bases). CDR3 size: 15 residues. Between the trimmed V and J ends, which lost 0 bases and 1 base, there was a span of 9 bases. Germline V CDR1 and CDR2: MNHEY, SVGAGI. The CDR3: CASSYSAGLQETQYF. CDR3 nucleotides: TGTGCCAGCAGTTACTCAGCGGGCCTCCAAGAGACCCAGTACTTC.

This clonotype was counted at least ten times. The chain uses TRBV19 and TRBJ2-1; no reliable D call. CDR3 length: 16 residues. Trimming cost V 4 bases and J 6 bases, with 19 bases left between them. Germline CDR1 is LNHDA and CDR2 is SQIVND (reference sequence). The CDR3 spells CASSTVQVSPPNEQFF. For the CDR3, the DNA is TGTGCCAGTAGTACGGTTCAGGTATCCCCACCCAATGAGCAGTTCTTC. Using reference TRBV19 and TRBJ2-1 for the parts outside the CDR3, the full variable domain is DGGITQSPKYLFRKEGQNVTLSCEQNLNHDAMYWYRQDPGQGLRLIYYSQIVNDFQKGDIAEGYSVSREKKESFPLTVTSAQKNPTAFYLCASSTVQVSPPNEQFFGPGTRLTVL.

At least ten counts were recorded for this clonotype. This chain links TRBV27 with TRBJ2-1, with unresolved D. Deletions cut 9 bases from V and 0 bases from J, with 15 bases between. CDR3 length equals 15 residues. In germline, CDR1 is MNHEY, CDR2 SMNVEV (reference sequence). In DNA, the CDR3 is TGTGCCAGTGCTGGGAATCATCGCTCCTACAATGAGCAGTTCTTC. Translation gives CASAGNHRSYNEQFF.

This clonotype was counted many times. The chain recombines TRBV27 with TRBJ2-7, with TRBD1 matching 9 bases. This CDR3 region has 14 residues. V lost 3 bases and J lost 4; bases outside the gene matches: 4. CDR1 and CDR2 (germline): MNHEY, SMNVEV (reference sequence). The CDR3 loop is CASSLTGGFYEQYF. For the CDR3, the DNA is TGTGCCAGCAGTTTGACAGGGGGGTTTTACGAGCAGTACTTC.

J is TRBJ2-5 and V is TRBV20-1; D possibly corresponds to TRBD1 (6 bases). Germline V lookup: CDR1 DFQATT, CDR2 SNEGSKA (reference sequence). The germline V and J ends were trimmed by 5 bases and 0 bases, with 16 bases remaining between them. The CDR3 covers 15 residues. CDR3 DNA sequence: TGCAGTGCTCTATCGGGACAAGAGTACCAAGAGACCCAGTACTTC. Its protein product is CSALSGQEYQETQYF.